The rows below give T cell receptor beta chains drawn from one sample of a study of blood T cell repertoires in COVID-19. Using immunoSEQ multiplex PCR, the repertoire was profiled, and TCRdb retains in-frame clones only, with some absent. The sample holds 150,000 to 200,000 clones, almost 85% seen once. The sequenced sample consisted of peripheral blood. These receptors all come from a young man with active or convalescent COVID-19. Both conserved end residues are part of each CDR3. The D gene is left open where the match is weak. Size is stated for part of the rows, as once, few or many counts, or as a class when the clone is expanded.

V	J	size	D	DNA	CDR3
TRBV5-5	TRBJ2-1	-	TRBD2	TGTGCCAGCAGCACTAGCGGAGGGACGCCCTACAATGAGCAGTTCTTC	CASSTSGGTPYNEQFF
TRBV9	TRBJ2-1	few	TRBD2	TGTGCCAGCAGCTCTAGCGGGAGTTACTACAATGAGCAGTTCTTC	CASSSSGSYYNEQFF
TRBV2	TRBJ1-6	-	TRBD1	TGTGCCAGCAAAAGGACAGGGGCTAATTCACCCCTCCACTTT	CASKRTGANSPLHF
TRBV6-5	TRBJ1-6	-	-	TGTGCCAGCAGTTCCCCCCGGGATTATAATTCACCCCTCCACTTT	CASSSPRDYNSPLHF
TRBV2	TRBJ2-2	-	TRBD2	TGTGCCAGCAGTTTAGCGGGAGCGGGCACCGGGGAGCTGTTTTTT	CASSLAGAGTGELFF
TRBV29-1	TRBJ2-1	once	TRBD1	TGCAGCGTTGCTTCCTGGGACAGGGGCCACAATGAGCAGTTCTTC	CSVASWDRGHNEQFF
TRBV6-5	TRBJ2-2	-	TRBD1	TGTGCCAGCAGTCGCAACAGGGGAGAGACCGGGGAGCTGTTTTTT	CASSRNRGETGELFF
TRBV19	TRBJ2-1	few	-	TGTGCCAGTAGTGACCGGACAGCACCTTACAATGAGCAGTTCTTC	CASSDRTAPYNEQFF
TRBV7-2	TRBJ1-2	-	-	TGTGCCAGCAGCTTAGTTGGGGCAAACTATGGCTACACCTTC	CASSLVGANYGYTF
TRBV7-9	TRBJ2-5	-	TRBD1	TGTGCCAGCAGCTTAGGACAGGGGTGGGAGACCCAGTACTTC	CASSLGQGWETQYF
TRBV9	TRBJ2-3	-	-	TGTGCCAGCAGCACCAATCAAGGGAGCCCCACAGATACGCAGTATTTT	CASSTNQGSPTDTQYF
TRBV5-1	TRBJ2-3	-	-	TGCGCCAGCAGCTTGGACCCGGGAGAGGGCACAGATACGCAGTATTTT	CASSLDPGEGTDTQYF
TRBV21-1	TRBJ2-7	-	-	TGTGCCAGGGACAGGAGAACCTACGAGCAGTACTTC	CARDRRTYEQYF
TRBV7-3	TRBJ2-3	-	TRBD2	TGTGCCAGCAGCCGGACTAGCGGGGAAACAGATACGCAGTATTTT	CASSRTSGETDTQYF
TRBV28	TRBJ2-7	-	TRBD1	TGTGCCAGCAGGAGGACAGGGGGTTCCTACGAGCAGTACTTC	CASRRTGGSYEQYF
TRBV18	TRBJ1-5	-	-	TGTGCCAGCTCGCAGACACTGAATCAGCCCCAGCATTTT	CASSQTLNQPQHF
TRBV6-5	TRBJ1-2	-	-	TGTGCCAGCAGTTACTCACGGGAAGCGGCTAACTATGGCTACACCTTC	CASSYSREAANYGYTF
TRBV7-2	TRBJ1-2	-	-	TGTGCCAGCAGCTTAGGAGCAGGGGTCTTCTATGGCTACACCTTC	CASSLGAGVFYGYTF
TRBV5-4	TRBJ2-7	once	TRBD1	TGTGCCAGCAGCCGGGGACAGGGCGCCTACGAGCAGTACTTC	CASSRGQGAYEQYF
TRBV19	TRBJ1-5	-	TRBD1	TGTGCCAGTATGGACAGGCCTAAAGGCAATCAGCCCCAGCATTTT	CASMDRPKGNQPQHF
TRBV2	TRBJ1-1	-	-	TGTGCCAGCAGTCAGGGTTTGAACACTGAAGCTTTCTTT	CASSQGLNTEAFF
TRBV7-2	TRBJ1-6	-	-	TGTGCCAGCAGCTTAACAGTTAACTCCTATAATTCACCCCTCCACTTT	CASSLTVNSYNSPLHF
TRBV18	TRBJ1-2	-	-	TGTGCCAGCTCACCAGAACAAGATCAAGGCTACACCTTC	CASSPEQDQGYTF
TRBV18	TRBJ2-7	-	-	TGTGCCAGCTCACCGGGGCATGAGCAGTACTTC	CASSPGHEQYF
TRBV3-1/TRBV3-2	TRBJ1-4	-	-	TGTGCCAGCAGCCACGAAGCTAGTGAAAAACTGTTTTTT	CASSHEASEKLFF
TRBV13	TRBJ2-2	once	TRBD1	TGTGCCAGCAGCTCGACAGGGGTTCCCGGGGAGCTGTTTTTT	CASSSTGVPGELFF
TRBV28	TRBJ1-6	once	-	TGTGCCACCCTCGCAGGAGGGGATTCACCCCTCCACTTT	CATLAGGDSPLHF
TRBV28	TRBJ1-2	-	-	TGTGCCGCTACCCCGACATTAGTTAACTATGGCTACACCTTC	CAATPTLVNYGYTF
TRBV9	TRBJ1-5	-	-	TGTGCCAGCAGCGTAGGGGAAGGGGAGGGTAATCAGCCCCAGCATTTT	CASSVGEGEGNQPQHF
TRBV2	TRBJ1-1	-	TRBD1	TGTGCCAGCAGTCAAAAGGACAGGGGAGGATACACTGAAGCTTTCTTT	CASSQKDRGGYTEAFF
TRBV5-4	TRBJ2-2	-	TRBD2	TGTGCCAGCAGCTCTGGGACTAGCGGGAACACCGGGGAGCTGTTTTTT	CASSSGTSGNTGELFF
TRBV28	TRBJ1-3	few	-	TGTGCCAGCAGTTCCTTGACACGTCTTAGGAGGGGCACCATATATTTT	CASSSLTRLRRGTIYF
TRBV15	TRBJ2-7	-	TRBD2	TGTGCCACCAGCAATCCCCTAGCGGGAGGCGAGCAGTACTTC	CATSNPLAGGEQYF
TRBV18	TRBJ2-7	-	TRBD1	TGTGCCAGCTCACGGTGGGGGACAGGGGATTCGCGATCCTACGAGCAGTACTTC	CASSRWGTGDSRSYEQYF
TRBV13	TRBJ2-7	-	-	TGTGCCAGCAGCAACCGGGATGGTTACGAGCAGTACTTC	CASSNRDGYEQYF
TRBV3-1/TRBV3-2	TRBJ1-2	-	-	TGTGCCAGCAGCTTCAGGGAGACAGGCCTAACTAACTATGGCTACACCTTC	CASSFRETGLTNYGYTF
TRBV5-1	TRBJ2-3	-	TRBD2	TGCGCCAGCAGGCAAAGCGGGAGTACAGATACGCAGTATTTT	CASRQSGSTDTQYF
TRBV13	TRBJ1-1	once	-	TGTGCCAGCAGCTGGACAACTAACACTGAAGCTTTCTTT	CASSWTTNTEAFF
TRBV9	TRBJ2-2	-	-	TGTGCCAGCAGCGTATTGCCAGGGCTGAACACCGGGGAGCTGTTTTTT	CASSVLPGLNTGELFF
TRBV13	TRBJ1-6	-	-	TGTGCCAGCAGCTTAGGGCAGGGGATGGGTAATTCACCCCTCCACTTT	CASSLGQGMGNSPLHF
TRBV24-1	TRBJ1-5	-	TRBD1	TGTGCCACCAGTGATTCACAGGGGATGGGCAATCAGCCCCAGCATTTT	CATSDSQGMGNQPQHF
TRBV18	TRBJ2-1	-	-	TGTGCCAGCTCACCAAACGTCGACTCGTTCAATGAGCAGTTCTTC	CASSPNVDSFNEQFF
TRBV9	TRBJ2-5	-	-	TGTGCCAGCAGCTCCCGCGAGGGATTCCGAGAGACCCAGTACTTC	CASSSREGFRETQYF
TRBV10-3	TRBJ2-7	-	-	TGTGCCATCTTCCCGGGTGCCGGGGGCGAGCAGTACTTC	CAIFPGAGGEQYF